These 11 T cell receptor beta chains were all obtained from the same sample, sequenced in a study of OX40 agonist ivuxolimab in advanced cancers. Profiled with immunoSEQ multiplex PCR; TCRdb holds only in-frame clones, not every one. Here the sample spans tens of thousands of clones, roughly nine tenths being singletons. The material sequenced was CD4+ or CD8+ T cells sorted from blood, taken in a trial of the OX40 agonist ivuxolimab. The receptors were gathered from an adult with an advanced solid tumor such as melanoma, head and neck, liver or kidney cancer.

V is TRBV7-9 and J is TRBJ1-5; D is ambiguous. Between the trimmed V and J ends, which lost 5 bases and 5 bases, there was a span of 13 bases. The germline CDR1 and CDR2 sequences are SEHNR and FQNEAQ (reference sequence). CDR3 size: 14 residues. CDR3 protein: CASSGPGPDQPQHF. The CDR3, as DNA: TGTGCCAGCAGCGGACCCGGACCCGATCAGCCCCAGCATTTT.

This clone occurred once. The gene calls are TRBV7-9 and TRBJ2-7, with a tentative D call TRBD1 (6 bases). CDR1 and CDR2 from the germline V gene are SEHNR and FQNEAQ (reference sequence). The CDR3 is 16 amino acids. V was cut by 4 bases and J by 0 bases, with 16 bases left in between. DNA of the CDR3: TGTGCCAGCAGCTCCCCCGAGGGGGTCAGCTCCTACGAGCAGTACGTC. As protein: CASSSPEGVSSYEQYV.

The chain is built from TRBV11-2 and TRBJ1-5; D might be TRBD1 (5 bases). Germline CDR1 and CDR2: SGHAT and FQNNGV. The CDR3 runs to 15 residues. Trimming removed 1 base at V and 5 bases at J, with 12 bases between. The CDR3 sequence is CASSLAGQGYQPQHF. The CDR3 DNA is TGTGCCAGCAGCTTAGCGGGGCAGGGCTATCAGCCCCAGCATTTT. The full variable domain, rest sourced from reference TRBV11-2 and TRBJ1-5, is EAGVAQSPRYKIIEKRQSVAFWCNPISGHATLYWYQQILGQGPKLLIQFQNNGVVDDSQLPKDRFSAERLKGVDSTLKIQPAKLEDSAVYLCASSLAGQGYQPQHFGDGTRLSIL.

This CDR3 reads CASSQGLPGQGPAYGYTF. The DNA for the CDR3 is TGCGCCAGCAGCCAAGGCCTCCCGGGGCAGGGGCCCGCATATGGCTACACCTTC. V gene TRBV4-1 combines with J gene TRBJ1-2; possible D gene TRBD1, 6 bases. V was cut by 1 base and J by 5 bases, with 23 bases left in between. Germline CDR1 reads MGHRA; CDR2 reads YSYEKL. The CDR3 has 18 amino acids.

The J gene is TRBJ2-7, the V gene TRBV7-9, with D possibly being TRBD2 (5 bases). This CDR3 comprises 13 residues. V dropped 1 base and J dropped 3 bases, with 7 bases sitting between them. The germline V gene has CDR1 SEHNR and CDR2 FQNEAQ (reference sequence). In DNA, the CDR3 is TGTGCCAGCAGCTTAGTGGCGGGCTACGAGCAGTACGTC. It is translated as CASSLVAGYEQYV.

The chain's CDR3 is CASSPGTALNEQFF. DNA of the CDR3: TGTGCCAGCAGCCCCGGGACTGCCCTCAATGAGCAGTTCTTC. V usage is TRBV5-6 and J usage is TRBJ2-1, with D possibly matching TRBD2 (6 bases). Per the germline V gene, CDR1 is SGHDT and CDR2 is YYEEEE. The V gene lost 4 bases and the J gene lost 6 bases, with 14 bases spanning the gap. The CDR3 has 14 amino acids.

This clone was observed a single time. The chain is built from TRBV2 and TRBJ2-3, with D possibly TRBD1 on 6 matching bases. The germline CDR1 and CDR2 sequences are SNHLY and FYNNEI. The CDR3 is made up of 15 amino acids. V was trimmed by 8 bases and J by 1 base, leaving 16 bases between them. This chain's CDR3 is CASGTFVRGTDTQYF. The CDR3 DNA sequence: TGTGCCAGCGGGACATTTGTTCGGGGCACAGATACGCAGTATTTT.

This chain links TRBV5-6 with TRBJ2-1, with no clear D. V was cut by 0 bases and J by 7 bases, with 17 bases left in between. The CDR3 consists of 16 residues. Germline loops: CDR1 SGHDT, CDR2 YYEEEE. CDR3 in DNA: TGTGCCAGCAGCTTGGGGGGTTACGGGTATTGGAATGAGCAGTTCTTC. This sequence encodes CASSLGGYGYWNEQFF.

This clone was seen just once. The V call is TRBV9, the J call TRBJ1-3; possibly TRBD1 for D (5 bases). The CDR3 contains 14 residues. The V and J ends lost 5 bases and 2 bases respectively, with 11 bases between them. CDR1 SGDLS and CDR2 YYNGEE come from the germline V gene. CDR3 region: CASREQETGNTIYF. The CDR3 region has the DNA TGTGCCAGCAGGGAACAGGAAACTGGAAACACCATATATTTT.

The chain links TRBV27 to TRBJ2-2, with D possibly TRBD2 on 6 matching bases. Looked up from germline, CDR1 is MNHEY and CDR2 is SMNVEV (reference sequence). The V and J ends lost 5 bases and 3 bases respectively, with 25 bases between them. This CDR3 has 19 residues. CDR3: CASSPLHSIGGWDTGELFF. CDR3 coding DNA: TGTGCCAGCAGTCCACTCCATTCAATCGGAGGGTGGGACACCGGGGAGCTGTTTTTT.

This chain joins TRBV27 and TRBJ2-7; unclear D gene. V was clipped by 2 bases and J by 1 base, with 9 bases between them. The CDR3 totals 14 residues. The germline gives CDR1 MNHEY, CDR2 SMNVEV (reference sequence). CDR3 in amino acids: CASSLMDPSYEQYF. The CDR3 DNA reads TGTGCCAGCAGTTTAATGGACCCGTCCTACGAGCAGTACTTC.